These 11 T cell receptor beta chains came from one sample sequenced in a study of T cells in Graves' hyperthyroidism and ophthalmopathy. Amplified TCR beta CDR3 regions came from RNA transcripts. A first-round RT-PCR of the TCR CDR3 used the HTBI primer set. TCRdb re-called the multiplex PCR reads through MiXCR, storing one row per CDR3 protein. The table shows roughly 300,000 distinct CDR3 sequences, with over 15% occurring only once. The sequenced sample was blood. The receptor source for this set is a woman aged 50 to 60 with Graves' hyperthyroidism.

This clonotype was observed a handful of times. The chain employs TRBV18 and TRBJ2-1, with 10 nucleotides matching TRBD2. In germline, CDR1 is KGHSH, CDR2 LQKENI. The CDR3 is 16 residues long. With 3 bases clipped from V and 10 bases from J, the junction kept 12 bases outside the gene matches. CDR3 sequence: CASSPPASGGAFEQFF. The CDR3 DNA reads as TGTGCCAGCTCACCTCCTGCGAGCGGGGGGGCATTCGAGCAGTTCTTC.

Only a few counts were recorded for this clonotype. CDR3 nucleotide sequence: TGTGCCAGCCGTCCCGGGACAGGGACCTATGGCTACACCTTC. Protein product: CASRPGTGTYGYTF. The rearrangement joins TRBV19 to TRBJ1-2; 9 nucleotides agree with TRBD1. The CDR3 totals 14 residues. V trimming: 9 bases; J trimming: 4 bases; junction bases outside the gene matches: 9. Germline CDR1 is LNHDA and CDR2 is SQIVND (reference sequence). Based on the CDR3 plus reference TRBV19 and TRBJ1-2, the full variable domain is DGGITQSPKYLFRKEGQNVTLSCEQNLNHDAMYWYRQDPGQGLRLIYYSQIVNDFQKGDIAEGYSVSREKKESFPLTVTSAQKNPTAFYLCASRPGTGTYGYTFGSGTRLTVV.

A note on this clonotype: Compared with germline, one end of the junction differs, possibly owing to a read error. This chain connects TRBV3-1 to TRBJ2-5; TRBD1 might be the D (6 bases). The germline CDR1 and CDR2 sequences are LGHDT and YNNKEL (reference sequence). This CDR3 is built from 14 residues. This chain's CDR3 is CASSLYRDQGTQYF. CDR3 in DNA: TGTGCCAGCAGCCTCTACAGGGATCAAGGGACCCAGTACTTC.

Comments on this clonotype: A single base separates this from a much larger clone, so it may be a read error. This chain links TRBV11-2 with TRBJ2-4, with TRBD1 matching over 8 bases. The DNA end lines up better with TRBJ2-1; the J call may be wrong. From germline, CDR1 is SGHAT and CDR2 FQNNGV. CDR3 length: 14 residues. CDR3 region: CASIGQGAKNIQFF. The CDR3 DNA sequence: TGTGCCAGCATAGGACAGGGAGCCAAAAACATTCAGTTCTTC.

There are many counts of this clonotype. This chain joins TRBV3-1 and TRBJ1-4, with D perhaps TRBD1 (5 bases). CDR1 and CDR2 from the germline V gene are LGHDT and YNNKEL (reference sequence). Trimming left V 4 bases short and J 8 bases short, with 17 bases between. The CDR3 has 15 amino acids. The CDR3 protein is CASSRRDAESEKLFF. CDR3 DNA: TGTGCCAGCAGCCGAAGGGACGCGGAATCCGAAAAACTGTTTTTT.

The J gene is TRBJ1-3, the V gene TRBV27; unclear D gene. Trimming left V 5 bases short and J 0 bases short, with 11 bases between. Germline V lookup: CDR1 MNHEY, CDR2 SMNVEV (reference sequence). The CDR3 length is 15 residues. The CDR3, as DNA: TGTGCCAGCAGTCCTGGTGGGCGCTCTGGAAACACCATATATTTT. This codes for CASSPGGRSGNTIYF.

As regards this clonotype: The junction shows a germline mismatch at one end, possibly a read error. This chain joins TRBV11-2 and TRBJ2-7, with D possibly TRBD1 on 6 matching bases. Germline lookup yields CDR1 SGHAT and CDR2 FQNNGV. CDR3 length: 12 amino acids. The CDR3 coding sequence is TGTGCCAGCAGCAAGGACAGCTACGAGCGGTACTTC. This translates into CASSKDSYERYF. Full variable domain (remainder filled in from reference TRBV11-2 and TRBJ2-7): EAGVAQSPRYKIIEKRQSVAFWCNPISGHATLYWYQQILGQGPKLLIQFQNNGVVDDSQLPKDRFSAERLKGVDSTLKIQPAKLEDSAVYLCASSKDSYERYFGPGTRLTVT.

The chain links TRBV7-6 to TRBJ2-2, with 13 bases lining up with TRBD2. From germline, CDR1 is SGHVS and CDR2 FNYEAQ. The CDR3 sequence is 19 residues long. The J segment lost 4 bases and the V segment lost 5 bases, leaving 13 bases of the junction unmatched. CDR3 bases: TGTGCCAGCAGCCCACCACTAACTAGCGGGAGGGTGGTCACCGGGGAGCTGTTTTTT. It yields the protein CASSPPLTSGRVVTGELFF. Based on the CDR3 plus reference TRBV7-6 and TRBJ2-2, the full variable domain is GAGVSQSPRYKVTKRGQDVALRCDPISGHVSLYWYRQALGQGPEFLTYFNYEAQQDKSGLPNDRFSAERPEGSISTLTIQRTEQRDSAMYRCASSPPLTSGRVVTGELFFGEGSRLTVL.

The J gene is TRBJ2-1, the V gene TRBV7-3; TRBD2 is a possible D gene (5 bases). Trimming left V 4 bases short and J 0 bases short, with 10 bases between. The CDR3 has 15 amino acids. Germline CDR1 reads SGHTA; CDR2 reads FQGTGA. CDR3 coding DNA: TGTGCCAGCAGCTGGCGGGCGAGCTCCTACAATGAGCAGTTCTTC. Residues: CASSWRASSYNEQFF.

This clonotype was seen only a few times. This rearrangement joins TRBV7-2 to TRBJ2-4; TRBD2 is a possible D gene (6 bases). The V and J ends lost 5 bases and 0 bases respectively, with 20 bases between them. The CDR3 totals 18 residues. The germline V gene has CDR1 SGHTA and CDR2 FQGNSA. CDR3 sequence: CASSHRSGEPLAKNIQYF. In nucleotides, the CDR3 is TGTGCCAGCAGCCACCGGTCGGGGGAGCCACTAGCCAAAAACATTCAGTACTTC.

The rearrangement links TRBV5-6 to TRBJ2-7; 8 bases map to TRBD2. The J segment lost 5 bases and the V segment lost 3 bases, leaving 10 bases of the junction unmatched. CDR1 and CDR2 (germline): SGHDT, YYEEEE. The CDR3 is 15 amino acids. CDR3 in amino acids: CASSWGSGSNHEQYF. Written as DNA, the CDR3 is TGTGCCAGCAGCTGGGGGAGCGGGAGCAACCACGAGCAGTACTTC.